The 29 T cell receptor beta chains in this list originate from one sample, sequenced in a study of molecular identifiers for immune sequencing clone quantification. Via MiXCR, TCRdb re-called the PCR reads, giving one row per CDR3 protein. The repertoire holds about 65,000 distinct CDR3 sequences, with about 18% as singletons. Sequencing was carried out using naive CD8+ T cells from blood, with Jurkat cell RNA spiked in. The subset was: FACS-sorted CD8+CD4-CCR7+CD45RA+ naive T cells. These receptors were taken from a human donor in good health. Some libraries in this study had Jurkat cell RNA spiked in.

This clonotype has at least ten counts. The CDR3 DNA reads TGTGCCAGCATACTAGCCAAAAGCACAGATACGCAGTATTTT. Translation: CASILAKSTDTQYF. The V and J genes are TRBV12-3 or TRBV12-4 and TRBJ2-3; weak D call: TRBD2 (6 bases). CDR3 length: 14 amino acids. The V end was cut by 7 bases, the J end by 0 bases, with 11 bases between.

This clonotype was counted many times. The chain employs TRBV27 and TRBJ2-6, with a possible D match to TRBD1 (6 bases). CDR1 and CDR2 from the germline V gene are MNHEY and SMNVEV (reference sequence). The V and J ends lost 1 base and 3 bases respectively, with 7 bases between them. The length of the CDR3 is 15 residues. CDR3 sequence (DNA): TGTGCCAGCAGTTTATGGGGGCTTGGGGCCAACGTCCTGACTTTC. Its protein product is CASSLWGLGANVLTF.

This clonotype appeared many times. V is TRBV7-8 and J is TRBJ2-7; TRBD2 agrees at 7 bases. Germline-derived CDR1 and CDR2 are SGHVS and FQNEAQ. After removal of 1 base from V and 5 bases from J, the junction contained 8 bases not matched to a gene. The CDR3 sequence is 15 residues long. CDR3 region: CASSLGPGGRNEQYF. In nucleotides, the CDR3 is TGTGCCAGCAGCTTAGGTCCGGGGGGAAGGAACGAGCAGTACTTC.

This clonotype has ten or more counts. In DNA form, the CDR3 reads TGCGCCAGCAGTGACCGACAAGGAGCCACAGATACGCAGTATTTT. Protein sequence: CASSDRQGATDTQYF. This sequence joins TRBV10-1 and TRBJ2-3; no firm D call. The CDR3 contains 15 residues. V shed 3 bases and J shed 2 bases, with 12 bases lying between them. Germline V gene data show CDR1 as WNHNN and CDR2 as SYGVQD (reference sequence).

This clonotype was seen many times. V and J are TRBV4-1 and TRBJ2-1; 8 bases agree with TRBD2. The CDR3 has 15 residues. Germline lookup yields CDR1 MGHRA and CDR2 YSYEKL. V lost 1 base, J lost 6 bases, and 5 bases stayed unmatched. CDR3 nucleotides: TGCGCCAGCAGCCAAGCGACGACTAGCGCCAATGAGCAGTTCTTC. It is translated as CASSQATTSANEQFF.

This clonotype appeared a few times. This sequence may be a read error, since a much larger clone differs from it by one base. The chain uses TRBV30 and TRBJ2-3; D is undetermined. Germline V CDR1 and CDR2: GTSNPN, SVGIG (reference sequence). There are 12 residues in the CDR3. The CDR3 loop reads CAWSPPSDTRYF. CDR3 nucleotide sequence: TGTGCCTGGAGTCCGCCGTCTGATACGCGGTATTTT.

J is TRBJ2-2 and V is TRBV10-1, with a possible D match to TRBD2 (6 bases). The germline V gene has CDR1 WNHNN and CDR2 SYGVQD (reference sequence). The CDR3 is 18 amino acids. V was cut by 0 bases and J by 1 base, with 15 bases left in between. CDR3 residues: CASSESIVLRGNTGELFF. CDR3 in DNA: TGCGCCAGCAGTGAGTCGATCGTCTTGCGGGGGAACACCGGGGAGCTGTTTTTT.

This clonotype appeared many times. The rearrangement joins TRBV28 to TRBJ2-5; 11 positions agree with TRBD2. Germline-derived CDR1 and CDR2 are MDHEN and SYDVKM. The CDR3 runs 15 residues. V shed 5 bases, J shed 0 bases, and the junction held 2 bases outside the gene matches. Written as DNA, the CDR3 is TGTGCCAGCAGTACTAGCGGGAGTTACCAAGAGACCCAGTACTTC. The encoded protein is CASSTSGSYQETQYF.

As for this clonotype: Just one base apart from a much larger clone, this may be a read error. The CDR3 region is CASSLGQYSYNGQFF. As DNA, the CDR3 is TGTGCCAGCAGCTTAGGACAGTACTCCTACAATGGGCAGTTCTTC. The rearrangement links TRBV11-2 to TRBJ2-1, with D perhaps matching TRBD1 (5 bases). Per germline, CDR1 SGHAT and CDR2 FQNNGV. CDR3 length: 15 amino acids.

In the case of this clonotype: Germline and junction disagree at one end, which may indicate a read error. This chain uses TRBV4-2 with TRBJ2-2, with D tentatively TRBD2 (5 bases). Germline values: CDR1 LGHNA, CDR2 YNFKEQ. The CDR3 is made up of 15 amino acids. CDR3 coding DNA: TGTGCCAGCAGCCAAGAGTCAGGAGACACCGGGGAGCTGATTTTT. It codes for CASSQESGDTGELIF.

This clonotype appeared a few times. This rearrangement joins TRBV12-3 or TRBV12-4 to TRBJ2-1, with D hard to call. The CDR3 runs to 16 residues. The germline V and J ends were trimmed by 1 base and 0 bases, with 10 bases remaining between them. The CDR3 protein is CASSLEARSSYNEQFF. The CDR3 DNA follows: TGTGCCAGCAGTTTAGAGGCTCGAAGCTCCTACAATGAGCAGTTCTTC.

The chain is built from TRBV9 and TRBJ2-5, with TRBD1 matching 7 bases. The J segment lost 3 bases and the V segment lost 4 bases, leaving 6 bases of the junction unmatched. CDR3 size: 14 residues. Germline lookup yields CDR1 SGDLS and CDR2 YYNGEE. The CDR3 bases are TGTGCCAGCAGCTCAAGAGGACAGGAAGAGACCCAGTACTTC. Residues: CASSSRGQEETQYF.

This chain uses TRBV28 with TRBJ2-1; D could derive from TRBD1 or TRBD2 (5 bases each). Trimming left V 6 bases short and J 7 bases short, with 13 bases between. Germline V CDR1 and CDR2: MDHEN, SYDVKM. The CDR3 is 13 residues long. The CDR3 bases are TGTGCCAGCAGCCTGGGACGTTTTAATGAGCAGTTCTTC. This gives the protein CASSLGRFNEQFF.

The rearrangement uses TRBV19 and TRBJ2-3; a weak D match, TRBD2 (6 bases). The CDR3 has 14 amino acids. The V gene's germline CDR1 is LNHDA and CDR2 SQIVND (reference sequence). V lost 5 bases to trimming and J lost 5 bases, with 14 bases between them. For the CDR3, the DNA is TGTGCCAGTAGTTCTTTGGAGGGAGTAGATACGCAGTATTTT. It specifies CASSSLEGVDTQYF.

This clonotype has ten or more counts. V usage is TRBV7-9 and J usage is TRBJ2-2; D is unclear. The CDR3 contains 13 residues. Trimming cost V 5 bases and J 6 bases, with 10 bases left between them. Germline V gene lookup returns CDR1 SEHNR and CDR2 FQNEAQ (reference sequence). CDR3 nucleotide sequence: TGTGCCAGCAGCGCCCCGAATGCCGGGGAGCTGTTTTTT. It codes for CASSAPNAGELFF.

This clonotype was seen repeatedly, ten times or more. The chain has TRBV28 and TRBJ2-4, with D perhaps TRBD2 (7 bases). Germline lookup yields CDR1 MDHEN and CDR2 SYDVKM. This CDR3 comprises 17 residues. The ends were cut back, 3 bases at V and 0 bases at J, with 15 bases in the middle. CDR3 in DNA: TGTGCCAGCAGTTTTTTTAGGGGGGGCGCAGCCAAAAACATTCAGTACTTC. Its translation is CASSFFRGGAAKNIQYF.

The table lists this clonotype with many counts. The chain employs TRBV11-2 and TRBJ2-6, with 8 bases identical to TRBD1. The V gene end was trimmed by 6 bases and the J gene end by 5 bases; junction bases not matched to a gene: 9. CDR3 length: 16 residues. CDR1 and CDR2 from the germline V gene are SGHAT and FQNNGV. CDR3 nucleotide sequence: TGTGCCAGCAGGTACACAGGGGGTTTAAGGGCCAACGTCCTGACTTTC. Translation gives CASRYTGGLRANVLTF.

Many counts were recorded for this clonotype. J is TRBJ2-2 and V is TRBV13; 12 bases map to TRBD2. From germline, CDR1 is PRHDT and CDR2 FYEKMQ (reference sequence). Trimming cost V 5 bases and J 5 bases; bases outside gene matches: 6. The CDR3 consists of 16 residues. CDR3 bases: TGTGCCAGCAGCGCCACTAGCGGGAGGTTGACCGGGGAGCTGTTTTTT. Protein: CASSATSGRLTGELFF. The full variable domain, with the rest looked up from reference TRBV13 and TRBJ2-2, is AAGVIQSPRHLIKEKRETATLKCYPIPRHDTVYWYQQGPGQDPQFLISFYEKMQSDKGSIPDRFSAQQFSDYHSELNMSSLELGDSALYFCASSATSGRLTGELFFGEGSRLTVL.

The J gene is TRBJ2-1, the V gene TRBV10-3, with 8 positions matching TRBD2. The ends lost 5 bases at V and 1 base at J; junction bases unmatched: 4. CDR3 length: 15 amino acids. Germline values: CDR1 ENHRY, CDR2 SYGVKD. CDR3 protein: CAISRSGSSYNEQFF. DNA of the CDR3: TGTGCCATCAGTCGGAGCGGGAGTTCCTACAATGAGCAGTTCTTC.

This clonotype was seen many times. The CDR3: CSANTASSYEQYF. The CDR3, as DNA: TGCAGCGCGAACACCGCTAGCTCCTACGAGCAGTACTTC. The V gene is TRBV29-1, the J gene TRBJ2-7; no definite D call. Trimming pared 7 bases from V and 0 bases from J, leaving 13 bases between. The germline CDR1 and CDR2 sequences are SQVTM and ANQGSEA. The CDR3 spans 13 residues.

This clonotype was seen a single time. A much larger clone lies one base from this, so it may be a read error. This chain joins TRBV6-2 or TRBV6-3 and TRBJ2-7; TRBD2 matches at 8 bases. The germline CDR1 and CDR2 sequences are MNHEY and SVGEGT. CDR3 length equals 17 residues. The CDR3 DNA is TGTGCCGGCAGTTACTCGACACTAGCGGCGATCTCCTACGAGCAGTACTTC. It is translated as CAGSYSTLAAISYEQYF.

This clonotype was seen ten or more times. V and J are TRBV28 and TRBJ2-7, with D perhaps assigned TRBD1 or TRBD2 (5 bases each). V shed 4 bases and J shed 3 bases, with 10 bases lying between them. This CDR3 comprises 13 residues. The germline gives CDR1 MDHEN, CDR2 SYDVKM. The CDR3 region is CASSSGPNYEQYF. In nucleotides, the CDR3 is TGTGCCAGCAGTTCGGGACCTAACTACGAGCAGTACTTC.

This clonotype occurred many times. This chain connects TRBV5-4 to TRBJ2-1; 12 positions match TRBD2. This CDR3 has 18 amino acids. V lost 3 bases to trimming and J lost 4 bases; unmatched junction nucleotides: 11. Germline loops: CDR1 SGHNT, CDR2 YYREEE (reference sequence). The CDR3 loop is CASSSLIGLAGSYNEQFF. The CDR3 DNA reads TGTGCCAGCAGCTCACTCATCGGACTAGCGGGGAGTTACAATGAGCAGTTCTTC.

To note about this clonotype: This could be a read error, since a much larger clone is one nucleotide away. The chain links TRBV30 to TRBJ2-1, with D possibly being TRBD2 (6 bases). The CDR3 totals 15 residues. Germline V gene sequence: CDR1 GTSNPN, CDR2 SVGIG (reference sequence). The CDR3 sequence is CAWSVIQEGYSEQFF. CDR3 sequence (DNA): TGTGCCTGGAGTGTCATACAGGAGGGTTACAGTGAGCAGTTCTTC.

This clonotype came up many times. CDR3 in DNA: TGTGCCAGCAGTTTATTCGGGACAGGGAGCCTACTCTCTGGAAACACCATATATTTT. Its protein product is CASSLFGTGSLLSGNTIYF. The chain uses TRBV28 and TRBJ1-3; 9 bases match TRBD1. The CDR3 length is 19 residues. From germline, CDR1 is MDHEN and CDR2 SYDVKM. The V and J ends lost 1 base and 0 bases, in that order; junction bases with no gene match: 10.

This clonotype has more than one count but fewer than ten. J is TRBJ2-7 and V is TRBV12-3 or TRBV12-4; D is ambiguous. This CDR3 has 12 amino acids. Trimming left V 6 bases short and J 5 bases short, with 11 bases between. The CDR3 reads CASSLLLHEQYF. CDR3 sequence (DNA): TGTGCCAGCAGCCTCCTTCTCCACGAGCAGTACTTC.

The table lists this clonotype with a few counts. V is TRBV19 and J is TRBJ2-7; 7 bases fit TRBD1. Losses at the gene ends were 5 bases for V and 3 bases for J; bases not matched to a gene: 4. CDR1 is LNHDA, CDR2 SQIVND, per germline (reference sequence). The CDR3 is made up of 13 amino acids. The CDR3 DNA reads as TGTGCCAGTAGTTGGACAGGAGACTACGAGCAGTACTTC. This codes for CASSWTGDYEQYF.

This clonotype was found many times. The V and J genes are TRBV20-1 and TRBJ1-1; D uncertain. Germline V lookup: CDR1 DFQATT, CDR2 SNEGSKA (reference sequence). CDR3 length: 9 residues. V lost 7 bases to trimming and J lost 10 bases, with 10 bases between them. In DNA, the CDR3 is TGCAGTGGCCCCCCTGGAGCTTTCTTT. Protein sequence: CSGPPGAFF.

This clonotype was observed at least ten times. V is TRBV3-1 and J is TRBJ2-5; no reliable D call. The CDR3 has 15 residues. Germline V gene data show CDR1 as LGHDT and CDR2 as YNNKEL (reference sequence). Trimming took 2 bases from V and 5 from J, leaving 15 bases between them. The CDR3 DNA reads as TGTGCCAGCAGCCAACCCACTGTTTCTTGGGAGACCCAGTACTTC. Amino acids: CASSQPTVSWETQYF.